This entry lists 23 T cell receptor beta chains sequenced from one sample in a study of identical twins. TCRdb ran MiXCR on the 5' RACE reads and lists one entry per CDR3 protein. This sample has around 250,000 distinct CDR3 sequences; approximately 8.3% occur once, and the top ten carry around 3%. These same records also appear under a second study, on yellow fever vaccine responses in identical twins.

The source material was CD8+ T cells sorted from blood. Receptors were obtained from a woman under 30 in good health.

This clonotype was counted a few times. The gene calls are TRBV19 and TRBJ2-2; D is unresolved. CDR1 is LNHDA and CDR2 is SQIVND in the germline V gene (reference sequence). This CDR3 region has 13 residues. The V and J ends lost 1 base and 5 bases respectively, with 5 bases between them. The CDR3 DNA reads as TGTGCCAGTAGTATAGCCGGGACCGGGGAGCTGTTTTTT. This translates into CASSIAGTGELFF.

This clonotype was seen only a few times. This chain uses TRBV24-1 with TRBJ2-3; a possible D gene is TRBD2 (6 bases). The CDR3 runs 15 residues. V lost 2 bases to trimming and J lost 2 bases, with 10 bases between them. CDR1 and CDR2 (germline): KGHDR, SFDVKD. The DNA for the CDR3 is TGTGCCACCAGTGATTACGGGGGAATCACAGATACGCAGTATTTT. Translation: CATSDYGGITDTQYF.

The chain is built from TRBV5-5 and TRBJ1-6; D is unclear. Trimming pared 0 bases from V and 10 bases from J, leaving 11 bases between. Germline V lookup: CDR1 SGHKS, CDR2 YYEKEE (reference sequence). The CDR3 is 14 amino acids. CDR3 loop: CASSLGTMQSPLHF. In nucleotides, the CDR3 is TGTGCCAGCAGCTTGGGCACTATGCAATCACCCCTCCACTTT. Looking up the rest from reference TRBV5-5 and TRBJ1-6 gives the full variable domain: DAGVTQSPTHLIKTRGQQVTLRCSPISGHKSVSWYQQVLGQGPQFIFQYYEKEERGRGNFPDRFSARQFPNYSSELNVNALLLGDSALYLCASSLGTMQSPLHFGNGTRLTVT.

The chain recombines TRBV29-1 with TRBJ2-5; D gene uncertain. Trimming cost V 5 bases and J 4 bases, with 5 bases left between them. CDR3 length: 10 residues. CDR1 and CDR2 (germline): SQVTM, ANQGSEA. CDR3 bases: TGCAGCGTTTCTTTAGAGACCCAGTACTTC. Protein sequence: CSVSLETQYF.

This clonotype was recorded many times. This sequence joins TRBV29-1 and TRBJ2-5; TRBD1 matches 10 bases. The V and J ends lost 4 bases and 4 bases, in that order; junction bases with no gene match: 6. CDR3 length: 14 amino acids. CDR1 SQVTM and CDR2 ANQGSEA come from the germline V gene. CDR3 nucleotides: TGCAGCGTTGCGAGGGACAGGGGAAGAGAGACCCAGTACTTC. Translated, it gives CSVARDRGRETQYF.

This clonotype has more than one count but fewer than ten. V usage is TRBV5-1 and J usage is TRBJ2-7; D gene uncertain. There are 13 residues in the CDR3. Trimming pared 4 bases from V and 4 bases from J, leaving 12 bases between. CDR1 and CDR2 (germline): SGHRS, YFSETQ. The CDR3 coding sequence is TGCGCCAGCAGCCTGACTCCCTTATACGAGCAGTACTTC. It specifies CASSLTPLYEQYF.

The rearrangement joins TRBV6-4 to TRBJ2-1; TRBD1 is a possible D gene (6 bases). V lost 2 bases and J lost 7, with 15 bases in between. This CDR3 has 15 residues. Germline values: CDR1 MRHNA, CDR2 SNTAGT. The DNA for the CDR3 is TGTGCCAGCAGTGACGGAGTAGCAACAGGGAATGAGCAGTTCTTC. Residues: CASSDGVATGNEQFF.

This clonotype was found a few times. CDR3 amino acids: CARSAAEQFF. The CDR3 DNA is TGTGCCAGGAGCGCAGCAGAGCAGTTCTTC. This chain links TRBV2 with TRBJ2-1, with unresolved D. This CDR3 is built from 10 residues. Trimming pared 9 bases from V and 10 bases from J, leaving 10 bases between. CDR1 SNHLY and CDR2 FYNNEI come from the germline V gene.

The chain links TRBV12-3 or TRBV12-4 to TRBJ1-6; D gene ambiguous. There are 16 residues in the CDR3. The V and J ends lost 5 bases and 0 bases respectively, with 11 bases between them. This CDR3 reads CASSPSSGSYNSPLHF. In DNA, the CDR3 is TGTGCCAGCAGTCCCTCCTCCGGCTCCTATAATTCACCCCTCCACTTT.

This rearrangement joins TRBV11-2 to TRBJ2-7; possible D gene TRBD2, 6 bases. CDR3 length: 19 residues. Germline V gene data show CDR1 as SGHAT and CDR2 as FQNNGV. Trimming stripped 4 bases from V and 3 bases from J, with 28 bases between. The CDR3 here is CASSSPGRGSLLEYYEQYF. CDR3 nucleotide sequence: TGTGCCAGCAGCTCTCCGGGACGGGGGTCTCTATTAGAATACTACGAGCAGTACTTC. Full variable domain (missing parts from reference TRBV11-2 and TRBJ2-7): EAGVAQSPRYKIIEKRQSVAFWCNPISGHATLYWYQQILGQGPKLLIQFQNNGVVDDSQLPKDRFSAERLKGVDSTLKIQPAKLEDSAVYLCASSSPGRGSLLEYYEQYFGPGTRLTVT.

The chain has TRBV5-5 and TRBJ2-7; TRBD2 matches 9 bases. Germline V CDR1 and CDR2: SGHKS, YYEKEE (reference sequence). CDR3 size: 15 residues. Germline trimming cut 3 bases from V and 1 base from J; bases unmatched to any gene: 5. CDR3 in DNA: TGTGCCAGCAGCTACCCGACTAGCGGTTCCTACGAGCAGTACTTC. Translated: CASSYPTSGSYEQYF.

The chain employs TRBV20-1 and TRBJ2-7, with D unclear. The CDR3 sequence is 13 residues long. Germline V gene data show CDR1 as DFQATT and CDR2 as SNEGSKA (reference sequence). V was shortened by 6 bases and J by 0 bases, with 12 bases between the two germline ends. CDR3 sequence (DNA): TGCAGTGCCCGGCCCCTGAGCTCCTACGAGCAGTACTTC. Its translation: CSARPLSSYEQYF.

This chain connects TRBV5-6 to TRBJ2-3, with a weak D call TRBD1 (6 bases). CDR3 length: 13 residues. Trimming took off 6 bases at V and 1 base at J, with 9 bases between the two ends. The germline V gene has CDR1 SGHDT and CDR2 YYEEEE. CDR3 residues: CASTAGGTDTQYF. CDR3 DNA: TGTGCCAGCACTGCAGGGGGCACAGATACGCAGTATTTT.

The chain uses TRBV10-3 and TRBJ2-5; 9 bases line up with TRBD2. The length of the CDR3 is 16 residues. Germline CDR1 is ENHRY and CDR2 is SYGVKD. Trimming cost V 4 bases and J 1 base; bases outside gene matches: 7. CDR3 sequence: CAISVERGDLQETQYF. The CDR3 DNA sequence: TGTGCCATCAGTGTTGAGCGGGGGGACCTCCAAGAGACCCAGTACTTC.

This clonotype was counted a few times. The rearrangement uses TRBV20-1 and TRBJ2-1; the D gene is possibly TRBD1 (8 bases). From germline, CDR1 is DFQATT and CDR2 SNEGSKA (reference sequence). The CDR3 runs to 14 residues. The V and J ends lost 1 base and 9 bases respectively, with 16 bases between them. The CDR3 nucleotides are TGCAGTGCTAGAGTCAACAGGGGGGGCGGTGAGCAGTTCTTC. Protein sequence: CSARVNRGGGEQFF.

This clonotype has a handful of counts. V and J are TRBV7-2 and TRBJ2-7; D assignment may be TRBD1 or TRBD2 (6 bases each). The CDR3 covers 16 residues. Germline lookup yields CDR1 SGHTA and CDR2 FQGNSA. Trimming took off 1 base at V and 2 bases at J, with 15 bases between the two ends. In DNA, the CDR3 is TGTGCCAGCAGCTTAGTGCTCGGGGGCCTGCCCTACGAGCAGTACTTC. Protein: CASSLVLGGLPYEQYF.

The J gene is TRBJ2-2, the V gene TRBV11-2, with 7 bases identical to TRBD2. This CDR3 is built from 14 residues. V lost 5 bases and J lost 7; bases outside the gene matches: 7. The germline gives CDR1 SGHAT, CDR2 FQNNGV. CDR3 amino acids: CASSSEREDGELFF. DNA for the CDR3: TGTGCCAGCAGCAGCGAACGGGAGGACGGGGAGCTGTTTTTT. The full variable domain, rest sourced from reference TRBV11-2 and TRBJ2-2, is EAGVAQSPRYKIIEKRQSVAFWCNPISGHATLYWYQQILGQGPKLLIQFQNNGVVDDSQLPKDRFSAERLKGVDSTLKIQPAKLEDSAVYLCASSSEREDGELFFGEGSRLTVL.

This clonotype came up many times. This chain connects TRBV9 to TRBJ2-5; D uncertain. V dropped 0 bases and J dropped 3 bases, with 9 bases sitting between them. There are 14 residues in the CDR3. The germline V gene encodes CDR1 SGDLS and CDR2 YYNGEE. CDR3 DNA: TGTGCCAGCAGCGTAGGGTCCTTTAAAGAGACCCAGTACTTC. Encoded protein: CASSVGSFKETQYF.

V is TRBV6-5 and J is TRBJ1-6; a weak D match, TRBD1 (6 bases). The length of the CDR3 is 16 residues. From germline, CDR1 is MNHEY and CDR2 SVGAGI. V shed 0 bases and J shed 10 bases, with 16 bases lying between them. This CDR3 reads CASSYSIGGAGSPLHF. The CDR3 nucleotides are TGTGCCAGCAGTTACTCGATAGGGGGGGCCGGATCACCCCTCCACTTT.

This clonotype was observed many times. The chain joins TRBV29-1 to TRBJ2-7; 11 nucleotides align to TRBD2. Germline CDR1 reads SQVTM; CDR2 reads ANQGSEA. The CDR3 length is 16 residues. V shed 1 base, J shed 3 bases, and the junction held 8 bases outside the gene matches. The CDR3 here is CSVEGPIAGGVYEQYF. CDR3 nucleotide sequence: TGCAGCGTTGAAGGTCCCATAGCGGGAGGGGTCTACGAGCAGTACTTC.

This clonotype was counted between two and nine times. The rearrangement uses TRBV4-3 and TRBJ2-1; 8 nucleotides agree with TRBD2. Germline trimming cut 4 bases from V and 3 bases from J; bases unmatched to any gene: 11. Germline V gene sequence: CDR1 LGHNA, CDR2 YSLEER. The CDR3 totals 17 residues. The CDR3 bases are TGCGCCAGCAGCCTTTCCATAGCGGGAAGAGACTACAATGAGCAGTTCTTC. It is translated as CASSLSIAGRDYNEQFF.

The chain links TRBV7-9 to TRBJ2-3; 8 positions match TRBD2. CDR1 and CDR2 from the germline V gene are SEHNR and FQNEAQ (reference sequence). J gave up 1 base and V 8 bases, and 2 bases lay outside the gene matches. The CDR3 length is 13 residues. Written as DNA, the CDR3 is TGTGCCAGCGAGACTAGCGGCACAGATACGCAGTATTTT. It codes for CASETSGTDTQYF.

The chain combines TRBV4-3 with TRBJ2-7; no clear D gene. The germline V gene encodes CDR1 LGHNA and CDR2 YSLEER. CDR3 length equals 13 residues. V shed 0 bases and J shed 5 bases, with 8 bases lying between them. The CDR3 is CASSQDRIHEQYF. The DNA of the CDR3 is TGCGCCAGCAGCCAAGATAGGATCCACGAGCAGTACTTC.